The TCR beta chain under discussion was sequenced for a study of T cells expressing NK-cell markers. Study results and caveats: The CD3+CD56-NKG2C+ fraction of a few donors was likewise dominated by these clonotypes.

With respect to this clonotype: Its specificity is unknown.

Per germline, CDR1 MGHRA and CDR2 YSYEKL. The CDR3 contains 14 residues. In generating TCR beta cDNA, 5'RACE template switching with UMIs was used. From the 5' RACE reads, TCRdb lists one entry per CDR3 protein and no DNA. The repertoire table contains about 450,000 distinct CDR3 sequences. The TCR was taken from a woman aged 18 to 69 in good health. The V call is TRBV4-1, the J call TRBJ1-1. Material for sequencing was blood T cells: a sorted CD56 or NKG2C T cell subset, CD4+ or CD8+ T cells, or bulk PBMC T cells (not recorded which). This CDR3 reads CASSRTRGNTEAFF.